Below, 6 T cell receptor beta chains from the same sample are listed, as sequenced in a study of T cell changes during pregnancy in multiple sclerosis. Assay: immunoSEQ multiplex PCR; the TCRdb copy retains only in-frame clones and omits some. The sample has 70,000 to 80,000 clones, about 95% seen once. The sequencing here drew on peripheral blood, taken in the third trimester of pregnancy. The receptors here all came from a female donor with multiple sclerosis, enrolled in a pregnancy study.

CDR3 region: CASSLGQSSTNEKLFF. CDR3 sequence (DNA): TGCGCCAGCAGCCTAGGACAGAGCTCAACTAATGAAAAACTGTTTTTT. The genes are TRBV5-1 and TRBJ1-4, with D possibly matching TRBD1 (6 bases). The CDR3 sequence is 16 residues long. Trimming took off 4 bases at V and 0 bases at J, with 13 bases between the two ends. The germline CDR1 and CDR2 sequences are SGHRS and YFSETQ.

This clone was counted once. Here the CDR3 DNA reads TGTGCCAGCAGCCCCCTAGACAGTGCAGATTCACCCCTCCACTTT. It translates to CASSPLDSADSPLHF. V usage is TRBV9 and J usage is TRBJ1-6; possible D gene TRBD1, 5 bases. The CDR3 has 15 residues. Germline values: CDR1 SGDLS, CDR2 YYNGEE. V was cut by 4 bases and J by 8 bases, with 16 bases left in between. Supplemented by reference TRBV9 and TRBJ1-6, the full variable domain reads DSGVTQTPKHLITATGQRVTLRCSPRSGDLSVYWYQQSLDQGLQFLIQYYNGEERAKGNILERFSAQQFPDLHSELNLSSLELGDSALYFCASSPLDSADSPLHFGNGTRLTVT.

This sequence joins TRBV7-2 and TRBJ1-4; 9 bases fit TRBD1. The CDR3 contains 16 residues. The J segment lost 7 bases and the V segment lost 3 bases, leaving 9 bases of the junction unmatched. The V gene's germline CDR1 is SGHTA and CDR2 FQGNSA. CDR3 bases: TGTGCCAGCAGCTTGCTACAGGGGGCGCTTTTTGAAAAACTGTTTTTT. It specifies CASSLLQGALFEKLFF.

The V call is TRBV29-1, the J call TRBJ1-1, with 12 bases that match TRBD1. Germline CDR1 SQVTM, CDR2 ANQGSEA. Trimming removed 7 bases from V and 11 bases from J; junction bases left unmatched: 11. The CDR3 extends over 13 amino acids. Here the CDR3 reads CSAQRGDRGQAFF. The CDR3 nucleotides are TGCAGCGCACAGAGGGGGGACAGGGGGCAGGCTTTCTTT.

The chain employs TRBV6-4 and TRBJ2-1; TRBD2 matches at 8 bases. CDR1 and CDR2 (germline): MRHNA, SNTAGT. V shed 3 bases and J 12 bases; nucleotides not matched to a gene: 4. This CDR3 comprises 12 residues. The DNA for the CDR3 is TGTGCCAGCAGTGATGGGACTAGACCGCAGTTCTTC. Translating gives CASSDGTRPQFF.

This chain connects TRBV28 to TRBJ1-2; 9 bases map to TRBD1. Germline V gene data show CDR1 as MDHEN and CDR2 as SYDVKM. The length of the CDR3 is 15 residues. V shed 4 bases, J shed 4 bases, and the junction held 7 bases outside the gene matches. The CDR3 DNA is TGTGCCAGCAGTTCTCCGGGACAGGGTTTCTATGGCTACACCTTC. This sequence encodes CASSSPGQGFYGYTF.